A selection of T cell receptor beta chains follows, all from one sample in a study of T cell responses to AZD1222 COVID-19 vaccine. Some clones are missing from TCRdb's copy, which holds only in-frame ones; the method was immunoSEQ multiplex PCR. The repertoire has tens of thousands of clones, 75% to 90% of them found once; the top ten carry about 2.2%. The source material was peripheral blood, sampled on day 0 of AZD1222 vaccination. Source of these receptors: an adult in good health. Both conserved end residues are part of each CDR3.

CDR3aa,j_gene,len,v_gene
CATSRGGLAGGQETQYF,TRBJ2-5,17,TRBV15
CASSVSIGQQFEQYF,TRBJ2-7,15,TRBV27
CASSDPRRSYEQYF,TRBJ2-7,14,TRBV2
CASNVVSVYGYTF,TRBJ1-2,13,TRBV6-6
CASTARHQGAHEQYF,TRBJ2-7,15,TRBV27
CASSFRGLANNEQFF,TRBJ2-1,15,TRBV27
CASTWSGEGTQYF,TRBJ2-5,13,TRBV5-1
CASGHDRLSGNTIYF,TRBJ1-3,15,TRBV12-5
CAWSDSSASSYNEQFF,TRBJ2-1,16,TRBV30
CASGRAGMGTDTQYF,TRBJ2-3,15,TRBV12-5
CASRMGKAAYNEQFF,TRBJ2-1,15,TRBV10-2
CASTRTGDYGYTF,TRBJ1-2,13,TRBV19
CASSSGRGPGGYTF,TRBJ1-2,14,TRBV7-3
CASSLALPYTQYF,TRBJ2-3,13,TRBV5-6
CASSLGGAMNTEAFF,TRBJ1-1,15,TRBV5-1
CASSTGQGNEKLFF,TRBJ1-4,14,TRBV6-5
CSVPPSGPMSAAFF,TRBJ1-1,14,TRBV29-1
CASSLVLTGMNIQYF,TRBJ2-4,15,TRBV7-2
CASLGTGVFSEKLFF,TRBJ1-4,15,TRBV2
CASSQDRRGNYGYTF,TRBJ1-2,15,TRBV4-1
CASHSFGTGFREQYF,TRBJ2-7,15,TRBV27
CATSREGAPYEQYF,TRBJ2-7,14,TRBV15
CASSLRGLNQPQHF,TRBJ1-5,14,TRBV6-6
CASGLGDRAVSNQPQHF,TRBJ1-5,17,TRBV19
CASSLDRRLAGGETQYF,TRBJ2-5,17,TRBV11-2
CASSSGTVADQPQHF,TRBJ1-5,15,TRBV7-8
CASSQDSTGWEETQYF,TRBJ2-5,16,TRBV3-1/TRBV3-2
CASSLDGTQTQYF,TRBJ2-3,13,TRBV12-3/TRBV12-4
CASSLRQGPSGNTIYF,TRBJ1-3,16,TRBV11-2
CASKYTLGSYEQYF,TRBJ2-7,14,TRBV6-5
CASSPGQGGSYNSPLHF,TRBJ1-6,17,TRBV7-2
CASSYRDTGELFF,TRBJ2-2,13,TRBV6-2/TRBV6-3
CASSLGDRGNTEAFF,TRBJ1-1,15,TRBV5-8
CASRGLATHNEQFF,TRBJ2-1,14,TRBV11-2
CASSLLAGPSGGEQYF,TRBJ2-7,16,TRBV7-2
CASSQEPGQATGELFF,TRBJ2-2,16,TRBV4-1
CASRRVPNQPQHF,TRBJ1-5,13,TRBV27
CASSLAGSTDTQYF,TRBJ2-3,14,TRBV6-5
CASSERDRGSEKLFF,TRBJ1-4,15,TRBV10-2
CSARWAGEAFF,TRBJ1-1,11,TRBV20-1
CASSQQVLSDQPQHF,TRBJ1-5,15,TRBV4-2
CASSMERNQPQHF,TRBJ1-5,13,TRBV19
CASSLQGNTEAFF,TRBJ1-1,13,TRBV14
CSVEQGLTSGRKGEQFF,TRBJ2-1,17,TRBV29-1
CASRPTFFRDTEAFF,TRBJ1-1,15,TRBV6-5
CASSLGGVTVGDEKLFF,TRBJ1-4,17,TRBV7-9
CASSQTGLNTEAFF,TRBJ1-1,14,TRBV5-1
CASSLLPHATNEKLFF,TRBJ1-4,16,TRBV4-2
CASSEQGEKLFF,TRBJ1-4,12,TRBV2
CASSLGTSGEQYF,TRBJ2-7,13,TRBV5-1
CASSARDRGYTF,TRBJ1-2,12,TRBV9
CASSPERDLVRGGYTF,TRBJ1-2,16,TRBV5-4
CASSLDGRDRYEQYF,TRBJ2-7,15,TRBV11-2
CASGLPWDKENEQYF,TRBJ2-7,15,TRBV12-5
CASSHRQGAETGELFF,TRBJ2-2,16,TRBV21-1
CASSQETSGRQKFF,TRBJ2-1,14,TRBV3-1/TRBV3-2
CATSIRAGADTQYF,TRBJ2-3,14,TRBV15
CASSLAGYVNEQFF,TRBJ2-1,14,TRBV7-8
CARSFGGWTEINEKLFF,TRBJ1-4,17,TRBV7-5
CASSWGTANYGYTF,TRBJ1-2,14,TRBV5-1